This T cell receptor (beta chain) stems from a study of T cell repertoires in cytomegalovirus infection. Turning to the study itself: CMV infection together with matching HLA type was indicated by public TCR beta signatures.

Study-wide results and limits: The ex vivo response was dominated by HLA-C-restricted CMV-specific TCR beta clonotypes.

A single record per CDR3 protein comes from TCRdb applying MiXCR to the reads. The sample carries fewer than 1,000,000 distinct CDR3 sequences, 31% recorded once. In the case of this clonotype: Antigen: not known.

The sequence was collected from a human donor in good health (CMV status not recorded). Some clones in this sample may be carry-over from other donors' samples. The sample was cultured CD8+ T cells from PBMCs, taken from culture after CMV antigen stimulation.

CDR3 loop: CASSQFSLYGYTF. The CDR3 bases are TGTGCCAGCAGCCAGTTTTCTCTCTATGGCTACACCTTC. V and J are TRBV14 and TRBJ1-2; D gene ambiguous. V lost 3 bases, J lost 4 bases, and 9 bases lay in between. Germline assignment: CDR1 SGHDN and CDR2 FVKESK. The CDR3 runs to 13 residues.